The 32 T cell receptor beta chains below all came from one sample that was sequenced in a study of graft-versus-host responses after intestinal transplantation. Assay: immunoSEQ multiplex PCR; the TCRdb copy retains only in-frame clones and omits some. The sample lists around 88,000 clones, 75% to 90% seen once, with about 18% in the top ten. For these receptors, no antigen is known. Specimen: unstimulated CD8+ T cells sorted from spleen or lymph node cells, collected before intestinal transplant. The receptors stem from a human donor who received an intestinal transplant.

The table lists this clone with a count of one. This rearrangement joins TRBV5-4 to TRBJ2-5; D is possibly TRBD2 (5 bases). The DNA end is more similar to TRBJ2-7, so the J call may be wrong. The CDR3 sequence is 16 residues long. Germline V lookup: CDR1 SGHNT, CDR2 YYREEE (reference sequence). In DNA form, the CDR3 reads TGTGCCAGCAGCTTGTTGCTGGGCGGACTGAACTACGAGCAGTACTTC. Amino acids: CASSLLLGGLNYEQYF.

This chain uses TRBV27 with TRBJ2-1; either TRBD1 or TRBD2 may supply D (5 bases each). The CDR3 spans 14 residues. CDR1 and CDR2 from the germline V gene are MNHEY and SMNVEV (reference sequence). V gave up 6 bases and J gave up 4 bases, with 13 bases separating them. The CDR3: CASSGRGEYNEQFF. CDR3 coding DNA: TGTGCCAGCAGCGGACGAGGGGAGTACAATGAGCAGTTCTTC.

The V and J genes are TRBV11-2 and TRBJ1-2, with D unclear. Germline V CDR1 and CDR2: SGHAT, FQNNGV. The ends were cut back, 1 base at V and 8 bases at J, with 17 bases in the middle. There are 15 residues in the CDR3. The CDR3 DNA follows: TGTGCCAGCAGCTTAGGTCGGACCTTCTATGCCGGCTACACCTTC. Protein sequence: CASSLGRTFYAGYTF.

The rearrangement uses TRBV4-1 and TRBJ1-4; D remains unclear. The CDR3 sequence is 14 residues long. The ends were cut back, 4 bases at V and 5 bases at J, with 11 bases in the middle. Germline V gene data show CDR1 as MGHRA and CDR2 as YSYEKL. CDR3: CASSPGLANEKLFF. The DNA of the CDR3 is TGCGCCAGCAGCCCGGGTCTAGCGAATGAAAAACTGTTTTTT.

This clone has just a few counts. In the same sample, other DNA sequences code for this CDR3. The chain recombines TRBV2 with TRBJ1-2; 10 bases are a match to TRBD1. The CDR3 loop spans 13 amino acids. CDR1 and CDR2 from the germline V gene are SNHLY and FYNNEI. The V and J ends lost 4 bases and 4 bases, in that order; junction bases with no gene match: 0. The CDR3 here is CASSGTGGYGYTF. For the CDR3, the DNA is TGTGCCAGCAGTGGGACAGGGGGCTATGGCTACACCTTC.

The rearrangement uses TRBV14 and TRBJ2-5, with 11 bases identical to TRBD2. V lost 3 bases, J lost 1 base, and 13 bases stayed unmatched. The CDR3 spans 19 residues. Per the germline V gene, CDR1 is SGHDN and CDR2 is FVKESK. The CDR3 here is CASSHAFTSGSPAQETQYF. CDR3 nucleotides: TGTGCCAGCAGCCACGCTTTTACTAGCGGGAGCCCTGCCCAAGAGACCCAGTACTTC.

This chain uses TRBV19 with TRBJ2-5; TRBD2 is a possible D gene (6 bases). The assigned J gene may be wrong: the sequence end matches TRBJ2-7 better. The CDR3 runs 14 residues. CDR1 LNHDA and CDR2 SQIVND come from the germline V gene (reference sequence). Here the CDR3 DNA reads TGTGCCAGTAGTATGGGCAGGGAGGTAGACGAGCAGTACTTC. Amino acid sequence: CASSMGREVDEQYF.

CDR3 residues: CASSFLGQAYEQYF. DNA for the CDR3: TGTGCCAGCAGTTTCTTAGGACAGGCCTACGAGCAGTACTTC. The chain carries TRBV28 and TRBJ2-7, with 7 positions matching TRBD1. CDR3 length: 14 residues. CDR1 is MDHEN, CDR2 SYDVKM, per germline. The V gene end was trimmed by 3 bases and the J gene end by 2 bases; junction bases not matched to a gene: 4.

This chain uses TRBV6-6 with TRBJ2-7; D gene uncertain. Germline loops: CDR1 MNHNY, CDR2 SVGAGI (reference sequence). The CDR3 contains 15 residues. V gave up 4 bases and J gave up 0 bases, with 13 bases separating them. CDR3: CASSLRDGSSYEQYF. The CDR3 region has the DNA TGTGCCAGCAGTTTACGCGACGGATCCTCCTACGAGCAGTACTTC.

The chain has TRBV7-7 and TRBJ2-3, with 9 bases fitting TRBD1. CDR1 is SSHAT and CDR2 is FNYEAQ in the germline V gene (reference sequence). There are 15 residues in the CDR3. J gave up 4 bases and V 3 bases, and 5 bases lay outside the gene matches. The DNA for the CDR3 is TGTGCCAGCAGCTTGGGACAGGGTGACGCAGATACGCAGTATTTT. It translates to CASSLGQGDADTQYF.

The chain employs TRBV27 and TRBJ1-4, with D perhaps matching TRBD1 (6 bases). Germline lookup yields CDR1 MNHEY and CDR2 SMNVEV (reference sequence). The CDR3 sequence is 13 residues long. V lost 2 bases, J lost 7 bases, and 8 bases lay in between. The CDR3 sequence: CASSLVGGEKLFF. The CDR3 region has the DNA TGTGCCAGCAGTTTAGTAGGGGGTGAAAAACTGTTTTTT.

With respect to this clone: A junction boundary mismatches the germline segment, possibly from a read error. V usage is TRBV25-1 and J usage is TRBJ1-5; D might be TRBD1 (6 bases). This CDR3 spans 17 amino acids. Germline V gene data show CDR1 as MGHDK and CDR2 as SYGVNS. The CDR3 is CACSERGAVGGRQPQHF. The CDR3 coding sequence is TGTGCCTGCAGTGAGAGGGGGGCTGTGGGGGGCCGTCAGCCCCAGCATTTT. Combining the CDR3 with reference TRBV25-1 and TRBJ1-5 gives the whole variable domain EADIYQTPRYLVIGTGKKITLECSQTMGHDKMYWYQQDPGMELHLIHYSYGVNSTEKGDLSSESTVSRIRTEHFPLTLESARPSHTSQYLCACSERGAVGGRQPQHFGDGTRLSIL.

Concerning this clone: The same CDR3 arises from other DNA sequences in this sample as well. V gene TRBV18 combines with J gene TRBJ1-2, with TRBD1 identical over 7 bases. Trimming at V came to 5 bases and at J to 4 bases, leaving 10 bases not matched to a gene. Germline V CDR1 and CDR2: KGHSH, LQKENI. The CDR3 covers 15 residues. The DNA of the CDR3 is TGTGCCAGCTCATTTGGGCAGGGGGTCGTCTATGGCTACACCTTC. Protein: CASSFGQGVVYGYTF.

The V and J genes are TRBV9 and TRBJ2-3; no clear D. Germline CDR1 and CDR2: SGDLS and YYNGEE. Trimming removed 0 bases at V and 0 bases at J, with 8 bases between. The CDR3 is 15 residues long. The CDR3 DNA reads as TGTGCCAGCAGCGTAGGAGAATTCAGCACAGATACGCAGTATTTT. Its translation: CASSVGEFSTDTQYF.

The V call is TRBV11-2, the J call TRBJ2-7, with 11 bases identical to TRBD2. Germline-derived CDR1 and CDR2 are SGHAT and FQNNGV. The CDR3 is 13 amino acids. The V and J ends lost 3 bases and 6 bases, in that order; junction bases with no gene match: 1. CDR3 in amino acids: CASSFGTSGEQYF. The CDR3 bases are TGTGCCAGCAGCTTTGGGACTAGCGGCGAGCAGTACTTC.

The J gene is TRBJ2-7, the V gene TRBV2, with 13 bases that match TRBD2. After removal of 3 bases from V and 1 base from J, the junction contained 9 bases not matched to a gene. In germline, CDR1 is SNHLY, CDR2 FYNNEI. This CDR3 contains 18 residues. CDR3 in DNA: TGTGCCAGCAGTGAGGTGCTACTAGCGGGAGGGCGGTCCTACGAGCAGTACTTC. Translation gives CASSEVLLAGGRSYEQYF. The full variable domain, its missing parts supplied by reference TRBV2 and TRBJ2-7, is EPEVTQTPSHQVTQMGQEVILRCVPISNHLYFYWYRQILGQKVEFLVSFYNNEISEKSEIFDDQFSVERPDGSNFTLKIRSTKLEDSAMYFCASSEVLLAGGRSYEQYFGPGTRLTVT.

The J gene is TRBJ2-5, the V gene TRBV10-2; possibly TRBD2 for D (5 bases). The V end was cut by 6 bases, the J end by 1 base, with 9 bases between. Looked up from germline, CDR1 is WSHSY and CDR2 is SAAADI. The CDR3 has 13 residues. The DNA for the CDR3 is TGCGCCAGCAGGTGGGAGCCCCAAGAGACCCAGTACTTC. Encoded protein: CASRWEPQETQYF.

The chain employs TRBV6-5 and TRBJ2-3; D not certain. Germline V gene data show CDR1 as MNHEY and CDR2 as SVGAGI. The CDR3 covers 13 residues. V dropped 2 bases and J dropped 5 bases, with 8 bases sitting between them. For the CDR3, the DNA is TGTGCCAGCAGTTACGACCTGGGAGATACGCAGTATTTT. Amino acid sequence: CASSYDLGDTQYF.

The J gene is TRBJ2-1, the V gene TRBV19; possible D gene TRBD1, 6 bases. Trimming took off 9 bases at V and 4 bases at J, with 19 bases between the two ends. CDR3 length equals 15 residues. Germline-derived CDR1 and CDR2 are LNHDA and SQIVND (reference sequence). CDR3 nucleotides: TGTGCCAGCGGATTGACAGGCGCCTCTTACAATGAGCAGTTCTTC. Residues: CASGLTGASYNEQFF.

Only one count was recorded for this clone. The chain recombines TRBV11-1 with TRBJ2-5; a weak D match, TRBD1 (6 bases). This CDR3 comprises 13 residues. Per the germline V gene, CDR1 is SGHAT and CDR2 is FQDESV (reference sequence). V was cut by 5 bases and J by 4 bases, with 11 bases left in between. The CDR3 is CASSPRTVETQYF. CDR3 nucleotides: TGTGCCAGCAGCCCGAGGACAGTAGAGACCCAGTACTTC.

The V and J genes are TRBV19 and TRBJ2-7; TRBD2 matches 10 bases. Trimming took 5 bases from V and 0 from J; bases not matched to a gene: 4. Germline values: CDR1 LNHDA, CDR2 SQIVND (reference sequence). The CDR3 totals 15 residues. The CDR3, as DNA: TGTGCCAGTAGTGCAGCGGGAGGGAGCTCCTACGAGCAGTACTTC. Its protein product is CASSAAGGSSYEQYF. Based on the CDR3 plus reference TRBV19 and TRBJ2-7, the full variable domain is DGGITQSPKYLFRKEGQNVTLSCEQNLNHDAMYWYRQDPGQGLRLIYYSQIVNDFQKGDIAEGYSVSREKKESFPLTVTSAQKNPTAFYLCASSAAGGSSYEQYFGPGTRLTVT.

This clone has only a few counts. This chain connects TRBV2 to TRBJ2-2; the D gene is possibly TRBD2 (7 bases). The CDR3 totals 14 residues. Germline V CDR1 and CDR2: SNHLY, FYNNEI. V gave up 7 bases and J gave up 6 bases, with 15 bases separating them. The DNA for the CDR3 is TGTGCCAGCAAGGCGGGGGCGATGCCCGGGGAGCTGTTTTTT. Translation gives CASKAGAMPGELFF.

The genes are TRBV13 and TRBJ1-3; 8 bases are a match to TRBD1. The CDR3 contains 17 residues. Germline CDR1 is PRHDT and CDR2 is FYEKMQ (reference sequence). V shed 6 bases and J 0 bases; nucleotides not matched to a gene: 10. As DNA, the CDR3 is TGTGCCAGCAGATACCGGACAGGGACACTCTCTGGAAACACCATATATTTT. Translated: CASRYRTGTLSGNTIYF.

The chain combines TRBV23-1 with TRBJ2-1; a possible D gene is TRBD1 (5 bases). TRBV23-1 is an open reading frame, and its role is uncertain. The CDR3 covers 16 residues. The V end lost 4 bases, the J end lost 1 base, and 14 bases lay between the germline ends. The CDR3 here is CASSRPLGASYNEQFF. The CDR3 nucleotides are TGCGCCAGCAGTCGCCCGCTTGGGGCTTCCTACAATGAGCAGTTCTTC.

CDR3 sequence (DNA): TGTGCCAGCAGCTTAGACCGGGCAGATACGCAGTATTTT. It specifies CASSLDRADTQYF. The chain joins TRBV7-9 to TRBJ2-3; D unresolved. The germline gives CDR1 SEHNR, CDR2 FQNEAQ (reference sequence). CDR3 size: 13 residues. Between the trimmed V and J ends, which lost 1 base and 4 bases, there was a span of 6 bases.

This clone was picked up one time. The chain couples TRBV5-1 to TRBJ2-5; tentatively, D is TRBD1 (6 bases). This CDR3 comprises 14 residues. Germline V gives CDR1 SGHRS, CDR2 YFSETQ. V gave up 4 bases and J gave up 1 base, with 11 bases separating them. The CDR3 nucleotides read TGCGCCAGCAGCGGTCTACAGGGCCAAGAGACCCAGTACTTC. It yields the protein CASSGLQGQETQYF.

This chain connects TRBV4-1 to TRBJ1-1; no reliable D call. V dropped 1 base and J dropped 1 base, with 4 bases sitting between them. In germline, CDR1 is MGHRA, CDR2 YSYEKL. The CDR3 spans 13 residues. The CDR3: CASSQGKNTEAFF. CDR3 nucleotides: TGCGCCAGCAGCCAAGGCAAGAACACTGAAGCTTTCTTT.

This chain connects TRBV4-2 to TRBJ2-7; D is possibly TRBD1 (6 bases). This CDR3 comprises 14 residues. Germline CDR1 reads LGHNA; CDR2 reads YNFKEQ. The ends were cut back, 2 bases at V and 3 bases at J, with 11 bases in the middle. The CDR3 DNA follows: TGTGCCAGCAGCCAATCCAGGGGTTTCTACGAGCAGTACTTC. Residues: CASSQSRGFYEQYF.

Only a few counts were recorded for this clone. The chain recombines TRBV6-1 with TRBJ2-2, with 10 bases that match TRBD1. The germline CDR1 and CDR2 sequences are MNHNS and SASEGT. This CDR3 has 16 amino acids. The V segment lost 4 bases and the J segment 5 bases; nucleotides outside the gene matches: 7. This CDR3 is CASSGDRGRWTGELFF. The CDR3 DNA reads TGTGCCAGCAGTGGCGACAGGGGGCGTTGGACCGGGGAGCTGTTTTTT.

V and J are TRBV6-5 and TRBJ1-1; D is unclear. Trimming left V 7 bases short and J 3 bases short, with 15 bases between. This CDR3 comprises 14 residues. Germline CDR1 is MNHEY and CDR2 is SVGAGI. CDR3 sequence reads: CASTFTVQDTEAFF. The CDR3 nucleotides are TGTGCCAGCACCTTTACGGTCCAGGACACTGAAGCTTTCTTT.

The rearrangement links TRBV7-9 to TRBJ1-6, with a tentative D call TRBD1 (5 bases). Trimming took 5 bases from V and 9 from J, leaving 23 bases between them. This CDR3 comprises 17 residues. Germline loops: CDR1 SEHNR, CDR2 FQNEAQ (reference sequence). Here the CDR3 reads CASSPPQGQPTLSPLHF. The CDR3 DNA is TGTGCCAGCAGCCCCCCGCAGGGTCAGCCCACTCTTTCACCCCTCCACTTT.

The chain has TRBV4-1 and TRBJ2-7; perhaps D is TRBD1 or TRBD2 (5 bases each). Germline CDR1 reads MGHRA; CDR2 reads YSYEKL. The V and J ends lost 3 bases and 2 bases respectively, with 14 bases between them. This CDR3 region has 15 residues. The CDR3 DNA reads as TGCGCCAGCAGCCACTCCCCGGGGCAGACCTACGAGCAGTACTTC. This translates into CASSHSPGQTYEQYF.